These 13 T cell receptor beta chains came from one sample sequenced in a study of blood T cell repertoires in COVID-19. Clones were read by immunoSEQ multiplex PCR, and TCRdb kept only the in-frame ones, dropping some. The profile covers more than 150,000 clones, with around 80% appearing a single time and about 3% taken by the ten largest. The source material was peripheral blood. All receptors come from a woman aged 80 or older with active or convalescent COVID-19.

V gene TRBV19 combines with J gene TRBJ1-2, with 11 positions matching TRBD1. Germline V lookup: CDR1 LNHDA, CDR2 SQIVND (reference sequence). The trim removed 6 bases at V and 5 bases at J, leaving 5 bases unmatched. CDR3 length: 14 amino acids. The CDR3 region is CASRLGQGAYGYTF. For the CDR3, the DNA is TGTGCCAGTAGGCTCGGACAGGGGGCTTATGGCTACACCTTC.

V is TRBV18 and J is TRBJ1-2; D is undetermined. CDR1 is KGHSH and CDR2 is LQKENI in the germline V gene. V lost 1 base and J 5 bases, leaving 14 bases between the germline ends. The CDR3 is 15 amino acids. Here the CDR3 DNA reads TGTGCCAGCTCACCACAGGGCCCGCCGGGGTATGGCTACACCTTC. The encoded protein is CASSPQGPPGYGYTF.

This chain connects TRBV28 to TRBJ1-2; unclear D gene. This CDR3 has 15 residues. Trimming stripped 7 bases from V and 3 bases from J, with 18 bases between. The germline CDR1 and CDR2 sequences are MDHEN and SYDVKM. Here the CDR3 reads CASKGGGRGYYGYTF. Here the CDR3 DNA reads TGTGCCAGCAAAGGTGGCGGGCGCGGGTACTATGGCTACACCTTC.

The V and J genes are TRBV14 and TRBJ1-2, with a tentative D call TRBD1 (5 bases). Germline V gives CDR1 SGHDN, CDR2 FVKESK. This CDR3 has 15 amino acids. Deletions cut 4 bases from V and 4 bases from J, with 16 bases between. CDR3 sequence: CASSPNQQGGYGYTF. DNA for the CDR3: TGTGCCAGCAGCCCGAATCAGCAGGGTGGCTATGGCTACACCTTC.

The genes are TRBV27 and TRBJ1-1, with 7 bases aligning to TRBD1. The CDR3 contains 14 residues. Germline-derived CDR1 and CDR2 are MNHEY and SMNVEV (reference sequence). The V and J ends lost 6 bases and 0 bases, in that order; junction bases with no gene match: 4. The CDR3: CASRRTGVNTEAFF. The CDR3 DNA is TGTGCCAGCAGAAGAACAGGGGTGAACACTGAAGCTTTCTTT.

This chain links TRBV9 with TRBJ2-2, with 8 nucleotides matching TRBD2. V gave up 3 bases and J gave up 4 bases; unmatched junction bases: 14. The CDR3 is made up of 18 amino acids. Germline V CDR1 and CDR2: SGDLS, YYNGEE. DNA for the CDR3: TGTGCCAGCAGCGCACGAGACCTCGGGGGGGCGGTCACCGGGGAGCTGTTTTTT. This gives the protein CASSARDLGGAVTGELFF.

V and J are TRBV4-2 and TRBJ1-3, with TRBD1 as a possible D gene (6 bases). The CDR3 is 16 residues long. CDR1 and CDR2 (germline): LGHNA, YNFKEQ. The V and J ends lost 1 base and 2 bases respectively, with 12 bases between them. The CDR3 coding sequence is TGTGCCAGCAGCCAAGCCCAGGGGCCCCCTGGAAACACCATATATTTT. It yields the protein CASSQAQGPPGNTIYF.

The chain carries TRBV24-1 and TRBJ1-5; no definite D call. Germline values: CDR1 KGHDR, CDR2 SFDVKD. V lost 3 bases to trimming and J lost 2 bases, with 10 bases between them. CDR3 length: 15 residues. The CDR3 nucleotides read TGTGCCACCAGTGATCCCCGCAGTGGCAATCAGCCCCAGCATTTT. Encoded protein: CATSDPRSGNQPQHF.

The rearrangement joins TRBV30 to TRBJ1-5; D is unclear. This CDR3 comprises 12 residues. Trimming stripped 6 bases from V and 5 bases from J, with 11 bases between. Germline V gene data show CDR1 as GTSNPN and CDR2 as SVGIG (reference sequence). CDR3 in DNA: TGTGCCTGTGCGGGGTCCTATCAGCCCCAGCATTTT. Translating it yields CACAGSYQPQHF.

The chain recombines TRBV23-1 with TRBJ1-1, with D uncertain. TRBV23-1 is filed as an ORF, its function uncertain. The CDR3 consists of 14 residues. The V end lost 9 bases, the J end lost 3 bases, and 17 bases lay between the germline ends. CDR3 amino acids: CASPGSAEDTEAFF. DNA of the CDR3: TGCGCCAGTCCCGGGTCTGCAGAGGACACTGAAGCTTTCTTT.

The CDR3 loop is CASSDRVGDQPQHF. The CDR3 coding sequence is TGCGCCAGCAGCGACAGGGTAGGCGATCAGCCCCAGCATTTT. The chain recombines TRBV10-2 with TRBJ1-5, with 7 nucleotides matching TRBD1. The germline gives CDR1 WSHSY, CDR2 SAAADI. This CDR3 is 14 amino acids long. V gave up 6 bases and J gave up 5 bases; unmatched junction bases: 7.

The chain employs TRBV28 and TRBJ2-7, with no clear D. The CDR3 length is 17 residues. CDR1 and CDR2 (germline): MDHEN, SYDVKM. V was trimmed by 6 bases and J by 0 bases, leaving 21 bases between them. The chain's CDR3 is CASSPSVGNLFSYEQYF. DNA of the CDR3: TGTGCCAGCAGCCCTAGTGTAGGCAATCTCTTCTCCTACGAGCAGTACTTC. Combining the CDR3 with reference TRBV28 and TRBJ2-7 gives the whole variable domain DVKVTQSSRYLVKRTGEKVFLECVQDMDHENMFWYRQDPGLGLRLIYFSYDVKMKEKGDIPEGYSVSREKKERFSLILESASTNQTSMYLCASSPSVGNLFSYEQYFGPGTRLTVT.

The chain has TRBV10-3 and TRBJ1-1, with TRBD1 as a possible D gene (6 bases). The CDR3 spans 14 residues. Germline values: CDR1 ENHRY, CDR2 SYGVKD. Trimming took 5 bases from V and 1 from J, leaving 11 bases between them. The CDR3 spells CAISRQAANTEAFF. Written as DNA, the CDR3 is TGTGCCATCAGTAGACAGGCCGCGAACACTGAAGCTTTCTTT.